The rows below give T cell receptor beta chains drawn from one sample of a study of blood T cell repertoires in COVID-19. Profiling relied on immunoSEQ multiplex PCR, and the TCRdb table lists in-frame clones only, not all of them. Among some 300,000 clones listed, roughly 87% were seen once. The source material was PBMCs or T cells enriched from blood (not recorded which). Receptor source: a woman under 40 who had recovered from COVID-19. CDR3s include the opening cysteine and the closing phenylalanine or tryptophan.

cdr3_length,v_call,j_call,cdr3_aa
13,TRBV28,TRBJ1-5,CASRSRGNQPQHF
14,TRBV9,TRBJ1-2,CASSTTGVPYGYTF
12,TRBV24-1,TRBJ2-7,CATSGGTDEQYF
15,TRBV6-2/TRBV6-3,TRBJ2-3,CASSWDRENTDTQYF
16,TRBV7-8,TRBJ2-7,CASSLGRTGGFYEQYF
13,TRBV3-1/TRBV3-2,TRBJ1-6,CASSQDLAARLHF
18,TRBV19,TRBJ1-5,CASSIDLWGQGPSQPQHF
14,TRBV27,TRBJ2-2,CASSLVRANGELFF
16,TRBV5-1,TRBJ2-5,CASSSFPGQIGETQYF
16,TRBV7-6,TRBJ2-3,CASSPAGLAGSDTQYF
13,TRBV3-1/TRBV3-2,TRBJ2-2,CASSQVPTGELFF
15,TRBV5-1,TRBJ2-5,CASTLTGRAGETQYF
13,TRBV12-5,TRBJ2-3,CASEGEGLDTQYF
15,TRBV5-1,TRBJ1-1,CASSLAGTDSTEAFF
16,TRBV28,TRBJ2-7,CASSLIQTGLSAEQYF
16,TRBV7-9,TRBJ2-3,CASSRKAGGPTDTQYF
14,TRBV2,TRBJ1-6,CASSENTGNSPLHF
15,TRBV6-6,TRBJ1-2,CASSPEGRNNYGYTF
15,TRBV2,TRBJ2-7,CASSEVWDRVHEQYF
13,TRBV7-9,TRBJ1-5,CASSLVADQPQHF
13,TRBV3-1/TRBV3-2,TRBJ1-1,CASSQVRAFEAFF
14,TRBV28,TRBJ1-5,CACQGQGRNQPQHF
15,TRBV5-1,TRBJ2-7,CASSLALAGEYEQYF
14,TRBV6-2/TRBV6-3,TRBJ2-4,CASSLGQGKNIQYF
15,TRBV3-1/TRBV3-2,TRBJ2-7,CASSQDPEVAYEQYF
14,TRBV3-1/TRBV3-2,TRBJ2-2,CASSQVKRLGELFF
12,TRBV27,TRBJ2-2,CASSLSSGELFF
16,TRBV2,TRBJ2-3,CASSEAGVKRTDTQYF
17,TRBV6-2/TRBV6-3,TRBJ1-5,CASSYSRGGSSNQPQHF
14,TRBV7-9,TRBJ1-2,CASSLTGGVYGYTF
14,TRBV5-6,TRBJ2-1,CASSNIGVNNEQFF
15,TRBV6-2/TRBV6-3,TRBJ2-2,CASSYDSLGTGELFF
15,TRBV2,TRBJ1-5,CASSGMGQSNQPQHF
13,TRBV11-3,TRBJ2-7,CASSLDRGHEQYF
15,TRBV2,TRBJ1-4,CASSQDSTRGEKLFF
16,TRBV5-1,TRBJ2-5,CASSLVGQGAQETQYF
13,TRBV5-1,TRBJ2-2,CASSGQGDGELFF
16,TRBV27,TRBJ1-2,CASSLDRGVGNYGYTF
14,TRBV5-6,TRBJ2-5,CASSDAGFQETQYF
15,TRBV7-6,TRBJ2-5,CASSRDRGYQETQYF
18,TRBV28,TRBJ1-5,CASSEPGQGLFRNQPQHF
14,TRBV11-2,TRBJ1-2,CASSSQGSDYGYTF
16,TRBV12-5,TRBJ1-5,CASGLGARVGNQPQHF
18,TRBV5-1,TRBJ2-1,CASRHPGWDTGSYNEQFF
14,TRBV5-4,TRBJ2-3,CASSSQGGDGTQYF
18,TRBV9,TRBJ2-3,CASSADPLLAGGGDTQYF
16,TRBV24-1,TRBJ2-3,CATPNLTGTSTDTQYF
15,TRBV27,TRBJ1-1,CASSTFAGMNTEAFF
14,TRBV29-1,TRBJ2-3,CSSSGGARADTQYF
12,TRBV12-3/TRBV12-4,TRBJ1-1,CASSQGQIEAFF
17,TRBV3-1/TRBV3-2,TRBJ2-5,CASSQEVSGGGLETQYF
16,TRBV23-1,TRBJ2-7,CASSQLIWGGAYEQYF
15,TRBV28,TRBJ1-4,CATMDSARTNEKLFF
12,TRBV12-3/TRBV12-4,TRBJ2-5,CASSLSRRAQYF
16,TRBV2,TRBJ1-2,CASSDGGSLTNYGYTF
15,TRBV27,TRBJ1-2,CASSSLDRAGYGYTF
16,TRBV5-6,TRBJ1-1,CASSYAQGPENTEAFF
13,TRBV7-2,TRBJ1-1,CASSYHRDTEAFF
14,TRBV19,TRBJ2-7,CASSKGQQNYEQYF
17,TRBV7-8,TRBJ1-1,CASSTRQGQTGWLKAFF